The 27 T cell receptor beta chains reported below all come from one sample, sequenced in a study of vaccination and CD4 T cells after COVID-19. Antigens of these TCRs are unknown. Described treatment: roughly 11-day PBMC culture with coronavirus spike peptide pools or control peptides (ViraFEST assay). Scientists ran DNA taken from cultured CD4+ T cells through the Oncomine TCR Beta short-read assay for sequencing. TCRdb redid the calling of the PCR reads with MiXCR, one entry per CDR3 protein. The sample consists of over 15,000 distinct CDR3 sequences, 46% of them appearing once. The sequencing used CD4+ T cells from blood, cultured in vitro, collected after SARS-CoV-2 vaccination. The receptors here all came from a human donor who had recovered from COVID-19.

This clonotype was found a few times. V usage is TRBV20-1 and J usage is TRBJ2-7; D is unresolved. Per germline, CDR1 DFQATT and CDR2 SNEGSKA (reference sequence). This CDR3 is built from 12 residues. V shed 2 bases and J shed 1 base, with 6 bases lying between them. The CDR3 region has the DNA TGCAGTGCTAGAAACCCATCCTACGAGCAGTACTTC. It yields the protein CSARNPSYEQYF.

J is TRBJ1-1 and V is TRBV5-5, with a tentative D call TRBD1 (5 bases). The CDR3 has 14 amino acids. Trimming left V 2 bases short and J 4 bases short, with 12 bases between. Germline V gene sequence: CDR1 SGHKS, CDR2 YYEKEE (reference sequence). The CDR3 DNA reads as TGTGCCAGCAGCTTATCTGGGGGATCCACTGAAGCTTTCTTT. The encoded protein is CASSLSGGSTEAFF.

V and J are TRBV9 and TRBJ2-7; possibly TRBD2 for D (5 bases). V was cut by 0 bases and J by 5 bases, with 18 bases left in between. CDR1 SGDLS and CDR2 YYNGEE come from the germline V gene. The CDR3 loop spans 16 amino acids. The CDR3 nucleotides read TGTGCCAGCAGCGTAGCAGCGGACCCTTTGCACGACGAGCAGTACTTC. Translating it yields CASSVAADPLHDEQYF.

The chain links TRBV15 to TRBJ2-7, with D maybe TRBD2 (5 bases). The CDR3 spans 11 residues. Germline V gives CDR1 LNHNV, CDR2 YYDKDF (reference sequence). V dropped 11 bases and J dropped 3 bases, with 11 bases sitting between them. The CDR3 nucleotides read TGTGCCCGGGATCCAGGCTACGAGCAGTACTTC. It translates to CARDPGYEQYF.

This clonotype was detected only a few times. The chain carries TRBV6-1 and TRBJ2-6; D gene ambiguous. This CDR3 region has 14 residues. Germline-derived CDR1 and CDR2 are MNHNS and SASEGT. Trimming took 4 bases from V and 4 from J, leaving 8 bases between them. The DNA of the CDR3 is TGTGCCAGCAGTGCCTCTCTGGGGGCCAACGTCCTGACTTTC. This translates into CASSASLGANVLTF.

The chain joins TRBV5-6 to TRBJ2-7, with D tentatively TRBD1 (5 bases). The CDR3 is made up of 15 amino acids. The V gene lost 0 bases and the J gene lost 2 bases, with 12 bases spanning the gap. CDR1 and CDR2 from the germline V gene are SGHDT and YYEEEE. The CDR3 protein is CASSLEPRDPYEQYF. The CDR3 DNA follows: TGTGCCAGCAGCTTGGAACCCAGGGATCCCTACGAGCAGTACTTC.

This clonotype was recorded a few times. The chain couples TRBV20-1 to TRBJ2-5, with 7 bases fitting TRBD2. The J segment lost 0 bases and the V segment lost 2 bases, leaving 9 bases of the junction unmatched. The V gene's germline CDR1 is DFQATT and CDR2 SNEGSKA (reference sequence). The CDR3 is 16 amino acids. The DNA of the CDR3 is TGCAGTGCTAGACGGGCGAGCGGGATGTACCAAGAGACCCAGTACTTC. Its translation: CSARRASGMYQETQYF.

This chain links TRBV6-1 with TRBJ2-2; 10 nucleotides match TRBD1. Germline trimming cut 5 bases from V and 4 bases from J; bases unmatched to any gene: 10. Germline V gene lookup returns CDR1 MNHNS and CDR2 SASEGT. The CDR3 is 17 amino acids. The CDR3 sequence: CASSRSRTGGATGELFF. CDR3 DNA sequence: TGTGCCAGCAGTCGCTCCCGGACAGGGGGTGCCACCGGGGAGCTGTTTTTT.

The chain has TRBV10-3 and TRBJ2-2; 8 nucleotides match TRBD1. Germline assignment: CDR1 ENHRY and CDR2 SYGVKD. Trimming removed 4 bases from V and 4 bases from J; junction bases left unmatched: 5. The length of the CDR3 is 15 residues. As DNA, the CDR3 is TGTGCCATCAGTGGACAGGGGCCACCCACCGGGGAGCTGTTTTTT. This encodes CAISGQGPPTGELFF.

As regards this clonotype: A junction end diverges from the germline sequence, so it may reflect a read error. V gene TRBV7-8 combines with J gene TRBJ1-1; TRBD1 agrees at 7 bases. Germline V gene data show CDR1 as SGHVS and CDR2 as FQNEAQ. The CDR3 spans 14 residues. As DNA, the CDR3 is TGTGCCAGCAGTTCGGGACAGATGAACACTGGAGCTTTCTTT. It encodes CASSSGQMNTGAFF. Full variable domain (outside the CDR3, taken from reference TRBV7-8 and TRBJ1-1): GAGVSQSPRYKVAKRGQDVALRCDPISGHVSLFWYQQALGQGPEFLTYFQNEAQLDKSGLPSDRFFAERPEGSVSTLKIQRTQQEDSAVYLCASSSGQMNTGAFFGQGTRLTVV.

CDR3 protein: CASSGANTGLLAGQPQHF. In DNA form, the CDR3 reads TGTGCCAGCAGTGGGGCCAACACGGGCCTCTTGGCGGGTCAGCCCCAGCATTTT. The J gene is TRBJ1-5, the V gene TRBV6-1; D uncertain. V was trimmed by 4 bases and J by 6 bases, leaving 25 bases between them. Germline V CDR1 and CDR2: MNHNS, SASEGT. The CDR3 sequence is 18 residues long.

The chain has TRBV4-2 and TRBJ2-7; 11 nucleotides line up with TRBD2. CDR3 length equals 14 residues. Germline CDR1 LGHNA, CDR2 YNFKEQ. Losses at the gene ends were 0 bases for V and 9 bases for J; bases not matched to a gene: 4. CDR3 nucleotides: TGTGCCAGCAGCCAAGAGGCGGGGACTAGCGGGCAGTACTTC. Its protein is CASSQEAGTSGQYF.

This clonotype was seen just once. The gene calls are TRBV7-9 and TRBJ1-4, with 7 bases aligning to TRBD1. Germline V gene data show CDR1 as SEHNR and CDR2 as FQNEAQ (reference sequence). The CDR3 has 17 amino acids. V shed 4 bases and J 10 bases; nucleotides not matched to a gene: 18. CDR3 in amino acids: CASSYNHSRDRSRKLFF. As DNA, the CDR3 is TGTGCCAGCAGCTACAATCACTCCCGGGACAGATCTCGAAAACTGTTTTTT.

The chain is built from TRBV7-2 and TRBJ2-3, with D possibly being TRBD2 (5 bases). Germline values: CDR1 SGHTA, CDR2 FQGNSA. The CDR3 spans 16 residues. Trimming took 1 base from V and 1 from J, leaving 12 bases between them. This chain's CDR3 is CASSLEGSVGTDTQYF. The CDR3, as DNA: TGTGCCAGCAGCTTAGAGGGTAGCGTGGGCACAGATACGCAGTATTTT.

CDR3 nucleotides: TGTGCCACTTCGGCCTATGGCTACACCTTC. This codes for CATSAYGYTF. The chain combines TRBV28 with TRBJ1-2; D remains ambiguous. Germline V gene data show CDR1 as MDHEN and CDR2 as SYDVKM. The V and J ends lost 10 bases and 4 bases respectively, with 7 bases between them. The CDR3 consists of 10 residues.

The chain joins TRBV6-1 to TRBJ2-7; TRBD2 agrees at 9 bases. The CDR3 loop spans 12 amino acids. The ends lost 6 bases at V and 6 bases at J; junction bases unmatched: 3. Germline lookup yields CDR1 MNHNS and CDR2 SASEGT. The CDR3 reads CASRIAGVEQYF. CDR3 sequence (DNA): TGTGCCAGCAGGATAGCGGGGGTCGAGCAGTACTTC.

This clonotype has more than one count but fewer than ten. The chain links TRBV4-3 to TRBJ1-1; D ambiguous. Germline V gene data show CDR1 as LGHNA and CDR2 as YSLEER. V lost 0 bases to trimming and J lost 3 bases, with 5 bases between them. The CDR3 contains 13 residues. This CDR3 reads CASSQDGYTEAFF. As DNA, the CDR3 is TGCGCCAGCAGCCAAGATGGGTACACTGAAGCTTTCTTT.

The chain recombines TRBV29-1 with TRBJ1-2, with 10 bases aligning to TRBD1. Germline assignment: CDR1 SQVTM and CDR2 ANQGSEA. CDR3 length: 12 amino acids. J gave up 3 bases and V 7 bases, and 2 bases lay outside the gene matches. The CDR3 spells CSAGQGDYGYTF. The CDR3 bases are TGCAGCGCAGGACAGGGGGACTATGGCTACACCTTC.

The chain carries TRBV7-9 and TRBJ2-1; 10 positions agree with TRBD2. The germline gives CDR1 SEHNR, CDR2 FQNEAQ (reference sequence). The CDR3 is made up of 16 amino acids. The ends lost 5 bases at V and 5 bases at J; junction bases unmatched: 9. In nucleotides, the CDR3 is TGTGCCAGCAGCCCCACCAGAGCGGGGGGGCACAATGAGCAGTTCTTC. Translation gives CASSPTRAGGHNEQFF.

Only a few counts were recorded for this clonotype. The gene calls are TRBV20-1 and TRBJ1-3, with no clear D. Germline V gene data show CDR1 as DFQATT and CDR2 as SNEGSKA (reference sequence). The CDR3 is 12 residues long. Trimming removed 6 bases from V and 0 bases from J, with 6 bases in between. CDR3: CSAGISGNTIYF. CDR3 DNA: TGCAGTGCCGGGATCTCTGGAAACACCATATATTTT.

This chain joins TRBV20-1 and TRBJ2-7; D uncertain. CDR1 and CDR2 from the germline V gene are DFQATT and SNEGSKA (reference sequence). Between the trimmed V and J ends, which lost 0 bases and 2 bases, there was a span of 14 bases. The CDR3 length is 15 residues. The CDR3 sequence is CSARDRRVSTYEQYF. The CDR3 DNA is TGCAGTGCTAGAGATCGTCGAGTCAGCACCTACGAGCAGTACTTC.

The chain links TRBV7-3 to TRBJ1-1, with a tentative D call TRBD1 (6 bases). The germline V gene has CDR1 SGHTA and CDR2 FQGTGA. V gave up 2 bases and J gave up 4 bases, with 11 bases separating them. This CDR3 has 14 residues. This chain's CDR3 is CASSLQGWGTEAFF. CDR3 nucleotides: TGTGCCAGCAGCTTACAGGGGTGGGGCACTGAAGCTTTCTTT.

The genes are TRBV11-2 and TRBJ2-2; the D is unclear. The V gene lost 2 bases and the J gene lost 5 bases, with 6 bases spanning the gap. Germline values: CDR1 SGHAT, CDR2 FQNNGV. The CDR3 is 13 amino acids. For the CDR3, the DNA is TGTGCCAGCAGCTTAAGAGCGACCGGGGAGCTGTTTTTT. This sequence encodes CASSLRATGELFF.

The CDR3 loop is CASSVGRDSTTDTQYF. In nucleotides, the CDR3 is TGTGCCAGCAGCGTAGGCCGGGACTCGACCACAGATACGCAGTATTTT. V and J are TRBV7-3 and TRBJ2-3; TRBD2 might be the D (6 bases). The V gene lost 5 bases and the J gene lost 2 bases, with 17 bases spanning the gap. Germline CDR1 and CDR2: SGHTA and FQGTGA. The CDR3 runs 16 residues.

Only one count was recorded for this clonotype. The chain carries TRBV11-3 and TRBJ2-7; D gene uncertain. The V end was cut by 1 base, the J end by 0 bases, with 7 bases between. The CDR3 is made up of 14 amino acids. Germline loops: CDR1 SGHNT, CDR2 YENEEA. The CDR3 nucleotides read TGTGCCAGCAGCTTAGCGGGCCTCTCCTACGAGCAGTACTTC. Translating it yields CASSLAGLSYEQYF.

J is TRBJ2-1 and V is TRBV24-1; TRBD2 agrees at 11 bases. The germline CDR1 and CDR2 sequences are KGHDR and SFDVKD. The CDR3 has 15 amino acids. Trimming took 0 bases from V and 6 from J; bases not matched to a gene: 0. The CDR3 here is CATSDLLAGGNEQFF. Here the CDR3 DNA reads TGTGCCACCAGTGATTTGCTAGCGGGAGGCAATGAGCAGTTCTTC.

The chain uses TRBV19 and TRBJ1-1; no definite D call. CDR1 and CDR2 (germline): LNHDA, SQIVND (reference sequence). The CDR3 loop spans 15 amino acids. V lost 5 bases, J lost 5 bases, and 18 bases lay in between. The CDR3 DNA reads as TGTGCCAGTAGTTACCGCCTAGGGTCGGTGACTGAAGCTTTCTTT. As protein: CASSYRLGSVTEAFF.